This TCR beta chain was sequenced during a study of blood T cell repertoires in COVID-19. Turning to the study itself: Samples came from the United States, Italy and Spain, spanning acute and convalescent COVID-19. T cells, B-cell-depleted T cells, or PBMCs supplied cDNA or gDNA.

Per the original data handling: The authors estimated nucleated cell counts from reference gene primer amplification. Here immunoSEQ multiplex PCR was the method, and the copy in TCRdb shows in-frame clones only, minus some. That table furnishes V, J and clone size, whereas the DNA furnished D and trimming. In the table there are about 240,000 clones, about 85% of which are singletons. V dropped 5 bases and J dropped 0 bases, with 19 bases sitting between them. Germline CDR1 is LNHDA and CDR2 is SQIVND (reference sequence). This CDR3 has 17 residues. The sequenced material came from peripheral blood. This TCR came from a man under 40 who had recovered from COVID-19. The V call is TRBV19, the J call TRBJ1-2, with a tentative D call TRBD1 (5 bases). CDR3 region: CASSGIGAATTNYGYTF. CDR3 coding DNA: TGTGCCAGTAGTGGGATTGGGGCCGCCACGACTAACTATGGCTACACCTTC.